This TCR beta chain is drawn from a study of vaccination effects on CD4 cells after COVID-19 (dated by TCRdb to 2022 to 2024). About the investigation overall: Two doses of either the BNT162b2 or the mRNA-1273 mRNA SARS-CoV-2 vaccine were administered to participants. The full study included some eleven COVID-19 convalescent patients and several SARS-CoV-2-naive healthy vaccine recipients. SARS-CoV-2 spike-specific CD4+ TCR repertoires from before and after mRNA vaccination were compared in COVID-19 convalescent patients and in infection-naive vaccine recipients. The Oncomine TCR Beta short-read assay on an Illumina iSeq 100 was used to sequence cultures from other donors in the study. What the study reported, not specific to this receptor: Marked clonal contraction was observed in both infection-induced and vaccine-induced clones at late post-vaccination timepoints, consistent with waning T cell responses. Among healthy vaccine recipients, nearly all vaccine-induced clones were SARS-CoV-2 mono-reactive, and just 1 of 255 was cross-reactive with common cold coronaviruses. The study was limited by a small number of convalescent patients and lacked early post-infection timepoints.

Taken from the germline V gene, the CDR1 and CDR2 loops are MGHDK and SYGVNS. Taken from cysteine to phenylalanine, the CDR3 has 14 residues. CDR3 DNA is the only sequence kept; it has 42 bases, read in frame from the first base. At the junction V is shortened by 1 base and J by 0 bases, with 6 bases in between. Library creation used the immunoSEQ multiplex PCR assay. DNA from the cultured, isolated CD4+ T cells was subjected to TCR beta CDR3 sequencing. Concerning the study's data processing: Non-productive TCR sequences were removed and reads were trimmed to the CDR3 region, keeping CDR3s of at least 7 amino acids. The MANAFEST web app was used to identify antigen-specific clonotypes by comparing expansion in peptide wells with expansion in reference cultures. For clones to be considered positive, expansion at FDR<0.05 versus reference and all other wells, an odds ratio above 5, and a frequency above 0.1% in two replicate wells were required. A clonotype was called cross-reactive if it was significantly expanded both in SARS-CoV-2 spike wells and in at least one common cold coronavirus spike condition. CDR3 similarity was assessed by Levenshtein distance using the stringdist R package, and unrooted trees were constructed with ape in R 3.6.1. TCRdb's version of the immuneACCESS table is confined to in-frame rearrangements and falls short of the full clone set. An unresolved V gene accounts for under half of the shortfall where checked; the remainder is of unknown origin. V and J calls and clone size are as listed in that table; D and trimming were resolved from the DNA. The sample records 40,000 to 45,000 clones, roughly 79% of which are singletons. The top ten hold approximately 10% of the sample.

To identify antigen-specific CD4+ T cell clonotypes by their expansion, the ViraFEST assay first stimulated PBMC with viral peptide pools and then applied TCR sequencing. After less than 13 days of culture, CD4+ T cells were isolated with the EasySep CD4+ T cell isolation kit. Negative nucleocapsid antibody results before and after vaccination confirmed that the healthy vaccine recipients had no prior SARS-CoV-2 infection. Under 2.5 million PBMC per well were cultured with roughly 10 ug/ml peptides in IMDM containing 5% human AB serum, approximately 10 IU/ml IL-2 and gentamicin. Half of the culture medium was replaced with fresh IL-2-containing medium on days 3 and 7. Each peptide stimulation condition was cultured in triplicate wells unless otherwise noted. PBMC were separated from whole blood using Ficoll-Paque Plus gradient centrifugation and were then either cryopreserved at -140C or used fresh. Overlapping peptide pools spanned the spike proteins of SARS-CoV-2 and the common cold coronaviruses HCoV-NL63, HCoV-OC43 and HCoV-229E. The QIAamp micro DNA kit was used to extract genomic DNA from the cultured CD4+ T cells.

As concerns this clone: Its antigen is not yet known. It has no much larger one-base neighbor in the sample; base qualities were not kept.

The sequencing here drew on CD4+ T cells from PBMCs cultured with SARS-CoV-2 spike peptides, taken before COVID-19 vaccination. The cell subset or site label of this sample denotes: SARS-CoV-2 spike overlapping peptide pool stimulation. Recombination connected TRBV25-1 to TRBJ2-5, with no confidently assigned D gene. The TCR was taken from a human donor who received a COVID-19 vaccine. This receptor has the CDR3 CASSESGYQETQYF. The DNA sequence is given as TGTGCCAGCAGTGAATCCGGGTACCAAGAGACCCAGTACTTC.